This is a list of T cell receptor beta chains from one sample in a study of T cells in Graves' hyperthyroidism and ophthalmopathy. TCRdb ran MiXCR on the multiplex PCR reads and lists one entry per CDR3 protein. This table has roughly 380,000 distinct CDR3 sequences, 11% to 15% appearing once. Sequenced material: blood. The receptor source for this set is a woman in her fifties or sixties with Graves' hyperthyroidism. The CDR3 runs from the conserved cysteine through the conserved F or W. The D gene is left open where the match is weak. Size is omitted from some rows. Given values are once, few, many or a class for expanded clones.

D | J | V | size | DNA | CDR3
NA | TRBJ1-1 | TRBV4-2 | few | TGTGCCAGCAGCCAAGGGGGGACACGGGCTTTCTTT | CASSQGGTRAFF
NA | TRBJ1-5 | TRBV15 | NA | TGTGCCACCAGCAGCGAAAGGCCGGCCGGGAATCAGCCCCAGCATTTT | CATSSERPAGNQPQHF
TRBD1 | TRBJ2-7 | TRBV5-1 | many | TGCGCCAGCAGCTCCGGACAGGGGGCGGGTCGCGAGCAGTACTTC | CASSSGQGAGREQYF
NA | TRBJ1-4 | TRBV11-2 | NA | TGTGCCAGCAGCTTAGGATATGAAAAACTGTTTTTT | CASSLGYEKLFF
TRBD2 | TRBJ2-7 | TRBV20-1 | NA | TGCAGTGCCGCGACTAGCGGAAACGAGCAGTACTTC | CSAATSGNEQYF
TRBD1 | TRBJ1-4 | TRBV12-3/TRBV12-4 | NA | TGTGCCAGCAGCCCGGGACAGGGGAAACTGTTTTTT | CASSPGQGKLFF
TRBD1 | TRBJ1-2 | TRBV2 | many | TGTGCCAGCCGGGACAGGGAGACTAACTATGGCTACACCTTC | CASRDRETNYGYTF
TRBD1 | TRBJ2-2 | TRBV12-5 | many | TGTGCTAGTGGGGGGGCGACAGGGTCGGGCACCGGGGAGCTGTTTTTT | CASGGATGSGTGELFF
NA | TRBJ2-3 | TRBV6-1 | many | TGTGCCAGCAGTTATGGTGAGGGAACAGATACGCAGTATTTT | CASSYGEGTDTQYF
TRBD1 | TRBJ2-3 | TRBV7-9 | many | TGTGCCAGCAGCCCGGTGCTTGGACAGGGATCAGATACGCAGTATTTT | CASSPVLGQGSDTQYF
NA | TRBJ1-1 | TRBV18 | many | TGTGCCAGCTCATTTGGGCCGGGACCGAACACTGAAGCTTTCTTT | CASSFGPGPNTEAFF
TRBD1 | TRBJ1-2 | TRBV6-2/TRBV6-3 | many | TGTGCCAGCAGTCGGGACAGGTCTAACTATGGCTACACCTTC | CASSRDRSNYGYTF
TRBD2 | TRBJ2-7 | TRBV6-5 | NA | TGTGCCAGCAGTTACAACAACGGGAGGCTCGGTGGAGGTGAGCAGTACTTC | CASSYNNGRLGGGEQYF
TRBD1 | TRBJ1-2 | TRBV12-3/TRBV12-4 | many | TGTGCCAGCAGTTTCGGACAGGCGGGCGGCTACACCTTC | CASSFGQAGGYTF
NA | TRBJ1-5 | TRBV2 | many | TGTGCCGCTTCGTGGGGTAGCAATCAGCCCCAGCATTTT | CAASWGSNQPQHF
NA | TRBJ1-1 | TRBV19 | many | TGTGCCAGTAGTATCTACGGGTACCCATCTAACACTGAAGCTTTCTTT | CASSIYGYPSNTEAFF
TRBD2 | TRBJ2-7 | TRBV13 | NA | TGTGCCAGCAGCTTAGTTTCTTTTGCGGGACTAGCGGGAGGGGGCTCCTACGAGCAGTACTTC | CASSLVSFAGLAGGGSYEQYF
NA | TRBJ2-7 | TRBV15 | many | TGTGCCACCAGCAGAGATTGGGATACAACCTACGAGCAGTACTTC | CATSRDWDTTYEQYF
TRBD2 | TRBJ2-1 | TRBV30 | NA | TGTGCCTCTGAGCGGGAGGGGGTCGGCGAGCAGTTCTTC | CASEREGVGEQFF
NA | TRBJ1-4 | TRBV7-9 | NA | TGTGCCTCCGGGGCAACTAATGAAAAACTGTTTTTT | CASGATNEKLFF
NA | TRBJ2-4 | TRBV12-3/TRBV12-4 | many | TGTGCCAGCAGTCCCCTCGCGGAGGCCAAAAACATTCAGTACTTC | CASSPLAEAKNIQYF
TRBD2 | TRBJ2-5 | TRBV20-1 | NA | TGCAGCACTAGCGGGAGGGCAGGGGGCGAGACCCAGTACTTC | CSTSGRAGGETQYF
NA | TRBJ2-1 | TRBV18 | many | TGTGCCAGCTCACCGCGAGGGGGGCAGTTCTTC | CASSPRGGQFF
NA | TRBJ2-7 | TRBV5-1 | few | TGCGCCAGCAGCTTGACAGGCCTTACCAAGGGGCAGTACTTC | CASSLTGLTKGQYF
TRBD1 | TRBJ2-3 | TRBV4-1 | NA | TGCGCCAGCAGCCAACGGGACAGGGGGCTAAGGAGCACAGATACGCAGTATTTT | CASSQRDRGLRSTDTQYF
NA | TRBJ2-7 | TRBV30 | NA | TGTGCCTGGAGGGACAGCTACGAGCAGTACTTC | CAWRDSYEQYF
NA | TRBJ1-4 | TRBV11-2 | many | TGTGCCAGCAGCGGTCGGGGGATAAATGAAAAACTGTTTTTT | CASSGRGINEKLFF
NA | TRBJ1-1 | TRBV29-1 | NA | TGCAGCGTTGAAGGGTCAGGCGCTATGATGAACACTGAAGCTTTCTTT | CSVEGSGAMMNTEAFF
TRBD2 | TRBJ2-1 | TRBV7-2 | NA | TGTGCCAGCAGCGGAGCCATAGCGGGAGCCTACAATGAGCAGTTCTTC | CASSGAIAGAYNEQFF
NA | TRBJ2-7 | TRBV19 | NA | TGTGCCAGTAGGGGGGCGGACTCCTACGAGCAGTACTTC | CASRGADSYEQYF
NA | TRBJ2-3 | TRBV12-3/TRBV12-4 | NA | TGTGCCAGCAGAGCATCCGCAGATACGCAGTATTTT | CASRASADTQYF
TRBD2 | TRBJ2-7 | TRBV6-4 | few | TGTGCCAGCAGGAATAGCGGGAACCCCCTCGAGCAGTACTTC | CASRNSGNPLEQYF
NA | TRBJ1-3 | TRBV20-1 | many | TGCAGTGCTCCCAGGGGAAACGGAAACACCATATATTTT | CSAPRGNGNTIYF
TRBD1 | TRBJ1-2 | TRBV24-1 | few | TGTGCCACCTGGGACAGGAGCGGCTACACCTTC | CATWDRSGYTF
TRBD1 | TRBJ1-1 | TRBV11-2 | many | TGTGCCAGCAGCCCCGGTGGACAGGGCCTCATGAACACTGAAGCTTTCTTT | CASSPGGQGLMNTEAFF
NA | TRBJ2-2 | TRBV10-3 | NA | TGTGCCATCAGTGAGTCGAAAGGGGCTAGCACCGGGGAGCTGTTTTTT | CAISESKGASTGELFF
TRBD2 | TRBJ2-7 | TRBV4-2 | NA | TGTGCCAGCAGCCAAGATCAATATAGCGGGTATTCCTACGAGCAGTACTTC | CASSQDQYSGYSYEQYF
NA | TRBJ2-1 | TRBV18 | few | TGTGCCAGCTCACCACAGGGGCCTCCGTTCTTC | CASSPQGPPFF
NA | TRBJ1-2 | TRBV12-3/TRBV12-4 | NA | TGTGCCAGCAGCTTTATTTCGGGGGGCGGCTATGGCTACACCTTC | CASSFISGGGYGYTF
TRBD1 | TRBJ2-1 | TRBV4-1 | NA | TGCGCCAGCAGCCGCCACTTGGCCGGGACAGGGGGTATCAATGAGCAGTTCTTC | CASSRHLAGTGGINEQFF
NA | TRBJ2-1 | TRBV9 | many | TGTGCCAGCAGCCCCACGTCGTGGGACAATGAGCAGTTCTTC | CASSPTSWDNEQFF
NA | TRBJ1-2 | TRBV6-1 | NA | TGTGCCAGCACCGAAAATTGGGACCACGGAAACTATGGCTACACCTTC | CASTENWDHGNYGYTF
NA | TRBJ1-1 | TRBV20-1 | NA | TGCAGTGCTGAACAGCTAAACATGAACACTGAAGCTTTCTTT | CSAEQLNMNTEAFF
TRBD2 | TRBJ2-1 | TRBV11-2 | many | TGTGCCAGCAGCTTCGGTAGTGGGAGGGGCAATGAGCAGTTCTTC | CASSFGSGRGNEQFF
NA | TRBJ2-5 | TRBV12-3/TRBV12-4 | many | TGTGCCAGCAGTTTCGGTAATTTGGGCCAAGAGACCCAGTACTTC | CASSFGNLGQETQYF
TRBD2 | TRBJ2-5 | TRBV11-2 | NA | TGTGCCAGCAGCTTCCCCGGACTAGCGGGAGGGAGGGAGACCCAGTACTTC | CASSFPGLAGGRETQYF
NA | TRBJ1-3 | TRBV11-2 | NA | TGTGCCAGCAGCTTAGGTCTGTCTGGAAACACCATATATTTT | CASSLGLSGNTIYF
TRBD2 | TRBJ2-7 | TRBV28 | NA | TGTGTCAGCGCGGGAGCAGCCGAGCAGTACTTC | CVSAGAAEQYF
TRBD2 | TRBJ2-1 | TRBV3-1 | many | TGTGCCAGCAGCCAAGGCCTAGGGCGGGAGGGCTCCCACAGGCAGTTCTTC | CASSQGLGREGSHRQFF
NA | TRBJ2-3 | TRBV24-1 | NA | TGTGCCACCAGTGCGGCCGCGACCAGTGGAGATACGCAGTATTTT | CATSAAATSGDTQYF
NA | TRBJ1-1 | TRBV19 | few | TGTGCCAGTAGTATATTTCGGACAGCGAACACTGAAGCTTTCTTT | CASSIFRTANTEAFF
NA | TRBJ2-5 | TRBV10-3 | NA | TGTGCCATCAGTGATTTAGGGAGGGACAGGCCCGCGGGGGATGAAGAGACCCAGTACTTC | CAISDLGRDRPAGDEETQYF
TRBD2 | TRBJ2-3 | TRBV11-3 | many | TGTGCCAGCAGCTCCACTAGGGAGGGGACAGATACGCAGTATTTT | CASSSTREGTDTQYF
TRBD1 | TRBJ2-6 | TRBV6-2/TRBV6-3 | NA | TGTGCCAGCACCCCTCAACAGGGGAATGGGGCCAACGTCCTGACTTTC | CASTPQQGNGANVLTF
NA | TRBJ2-5 | TRBV20-1 | NA | TGCAGTGCTACCGAGGACAGCCAAGAGACCCAGTACTTC | CSATEDSQETQYF